Listed below are T cell receptor beta chains from one sample, sequenced in a study of cytomegalovirus exposure and HLA in healthy donors. This table comes from immunoSEQ multiplex PCR, and its TCRdb copy is limited to in-frame clones, with some not included. Counted here are some 180,000 clones, roughly 12% occurring once; the ten biggest clones make up less than 8.5%. The sequenced material came from PBMCs. The receptors here all came from a man aged 50 to 60 in good health and CMV-seropositive. The CDR3 runs from the conserved cysteine through the conserved F or W. A D gene is named only where the DNA matches it firmly. Clone sizes are given selectively: once, few, many, or a class where the clone is expanded.

>few|TRBV6-5|TRBD2|TRBJ2-3|16
TGTGCCAGCAGTTGGACTAGCGGGGACCAGATCGCTACGCAGTATTTT
CASSWTSGDQIATQYF
>NA|TRBV19|NA|TRBJ1-1|14
NA
CASSIVGVGTGGFF
>NA|TRBV27|NA|TRBJ1-4|14
TGTGCCAGCGCCCTTGCCCTAGGGAGAGAAAAACTGTTTTTT
CASALALGREKLFF
>NA|TRBV28|NA|TRBJ1-2|15
TGTGCCAGCAGTCCCCCCGGGACATCTAACTATGGCTACACCTTC
CASSPPGTSNYGYTF
>NA|TRBV7-8|NA|TRBJ2-2|13
TGTGCCAGCAGCTTCCTGAACACCGGGGAGCTGTTTTTT
CASSFLNTGELFF
>few|TRBV2|NA|TRBJ1-5|13
TGTGCCAGCAGCCTAACAGGGTCTCAGCCCCAGCATTTT
CASSLTGSQPQHF
>few|TRBV7-8|NA|TRBJ2-7|14
TGTGCCAGCAGCTTCGCACACAACCGCTACGAGCAGTACTTC
CASSFAHNRYEQYF
>NA|TRBV7-2|NA|TRBJ2-7|15
TGTGCCAGCAGCTTCTTCCCGGGAATTTCCTACGAGCAGTACTTC
CASSFFPGISYEQYF
>NA|TRBV10-3|TRBD1|TRBJ1-5|14
TGTGCCATCAGCGATCAGACAGGGGGGCAGCCCCAGCATTTT
CAISDQTGGQPQHF
>NA|TRBV6-1|TRBD1|TRBJ1-2|14
TGTGCCAGCAGTGAAGGAGGACAGGGTGCTGGCTACACCTTC
CASSEGGQGAGYTF
>NA|TRBV5-1|TRBD1|TRBJ1-5|17
TGCGCCAGCAGCTTTCGGGACAGGAGAGAAAGCAATCAGCCCCAGCATTTT
CASSFRDRRESNQPQHF
>few|TRBV2|NA|TRBJ1-6|19
TGTGCCAGCAGGCCAGAAGTAAGACAGGCCAGCTCCTATAATTCACCCCTCCACTTT
CASRPEVRQASSYNSPLHF
>few|TRBV5-4|NA|TRBJ2-2|14
TGTGCCAGCAGCCCACGGGATGCGGCCGGGGAGCTGTTTTTT
CASSPRDAAGELFF
>NA|TRBV5-7|TRBD1|TRBJ2-3|14
TGTGCCAGCAGCTTGTGGTCCAGGGGGGATACGCAGTATTTT
CASSLWSRGDTQYF
>NA|TRBV5-8|NA|TRBJ1-3|16
TGTGCCAGCAGCGCCAGACTGGCGGCGGCTGGAAACACCATATATTTT
CASSARLAAAGNTIYF
>NA|TRBV15|NA|TRBJ1-3|16
TGTGCCACCAGCAGAGATCAGGCAGGGGCTGGAAACACCATATATTTT
CATSRDQAGAGNTIYF
>NA|TRBV30|TRBD1|TRBJ2-3|14
TGTGCCTTGACCCGGGACAGGGGACCAGATACGCAGTATTTT
CALTRDRGPDTQYF
>NA|TRBV21-1|NA|TRBJ2-5|13
TGTGCCAGCCAAGAAAAGCGGAAAGAGACCCAGTACTTC
CASQEKRKETQYF